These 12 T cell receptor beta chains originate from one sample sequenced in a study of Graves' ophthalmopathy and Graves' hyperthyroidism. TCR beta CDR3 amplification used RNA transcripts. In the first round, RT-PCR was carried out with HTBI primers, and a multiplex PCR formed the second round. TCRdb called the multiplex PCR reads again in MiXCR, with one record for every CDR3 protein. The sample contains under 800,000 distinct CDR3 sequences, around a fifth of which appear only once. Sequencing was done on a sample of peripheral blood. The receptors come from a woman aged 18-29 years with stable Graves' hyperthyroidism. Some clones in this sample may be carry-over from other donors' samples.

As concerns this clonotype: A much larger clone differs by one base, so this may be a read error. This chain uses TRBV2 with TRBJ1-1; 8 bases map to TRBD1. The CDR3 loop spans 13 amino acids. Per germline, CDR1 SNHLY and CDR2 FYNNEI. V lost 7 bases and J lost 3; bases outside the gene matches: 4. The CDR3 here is CASNKDRDTEAFF. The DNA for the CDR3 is TGTGCCAGCAACAAGGACAGGGACACTGAAGCTTTCTTT.

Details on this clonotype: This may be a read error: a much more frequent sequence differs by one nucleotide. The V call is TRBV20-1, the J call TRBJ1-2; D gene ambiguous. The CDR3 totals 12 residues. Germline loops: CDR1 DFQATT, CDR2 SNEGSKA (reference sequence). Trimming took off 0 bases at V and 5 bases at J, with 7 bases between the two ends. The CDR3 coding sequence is TGCAGTGCTAGAGATCTGGGGTATGGCTACACCTTC. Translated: CSARDLGYGYTF.

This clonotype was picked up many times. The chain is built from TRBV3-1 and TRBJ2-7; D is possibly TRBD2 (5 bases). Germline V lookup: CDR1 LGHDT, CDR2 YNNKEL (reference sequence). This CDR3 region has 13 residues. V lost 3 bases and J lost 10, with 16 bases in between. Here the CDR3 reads CASSQSLGGKQYF. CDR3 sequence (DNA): TGTGCCAGCAGCCAGTCCTTAGGAGGCAAACAGTACTTC.

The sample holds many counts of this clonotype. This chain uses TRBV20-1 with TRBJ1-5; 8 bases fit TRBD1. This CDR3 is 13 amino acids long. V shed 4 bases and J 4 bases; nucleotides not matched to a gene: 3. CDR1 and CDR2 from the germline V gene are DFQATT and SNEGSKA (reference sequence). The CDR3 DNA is TGCAGTGCTACCGGACAGGGTAATCAGCCCCAGCATTTT. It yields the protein CSATGQGNQPQHF.

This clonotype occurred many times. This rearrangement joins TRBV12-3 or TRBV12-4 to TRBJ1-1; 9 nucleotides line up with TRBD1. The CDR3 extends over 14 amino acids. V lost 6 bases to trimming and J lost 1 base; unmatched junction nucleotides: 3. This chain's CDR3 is CASSWGQGNTEAFF. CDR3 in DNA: TGTGCCAGCAGCTGGGGACAGGGGAACACTGAAGCTTTCTTT.

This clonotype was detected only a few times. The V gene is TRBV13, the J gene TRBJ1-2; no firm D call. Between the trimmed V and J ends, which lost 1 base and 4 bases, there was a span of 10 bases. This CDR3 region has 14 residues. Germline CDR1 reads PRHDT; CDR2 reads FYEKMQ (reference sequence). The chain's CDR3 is CASSLARPGYGYTF. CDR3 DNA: TGTGCCAGCAGCTTAGCCAGACCAGGCTATGGCTACACCTTC.

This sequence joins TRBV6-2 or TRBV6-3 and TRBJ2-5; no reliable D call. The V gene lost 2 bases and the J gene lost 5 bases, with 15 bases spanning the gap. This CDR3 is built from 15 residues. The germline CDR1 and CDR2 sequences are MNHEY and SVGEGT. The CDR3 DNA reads TGTGCCAGCAGTTACCGCCCCACTCGGCAGGAGACCCAGTACTTC. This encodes CASSYRPTRQETQYF.

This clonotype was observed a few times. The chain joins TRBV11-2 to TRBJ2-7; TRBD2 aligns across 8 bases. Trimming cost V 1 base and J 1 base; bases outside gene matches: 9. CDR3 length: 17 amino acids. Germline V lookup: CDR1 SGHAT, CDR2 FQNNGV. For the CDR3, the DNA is TGTGCCAGCAGCTTAGGGGGCATTGGCGGGGGGTCCTACGAGCAGTACTTC. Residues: CASSLGGIGGGSYEQYF.

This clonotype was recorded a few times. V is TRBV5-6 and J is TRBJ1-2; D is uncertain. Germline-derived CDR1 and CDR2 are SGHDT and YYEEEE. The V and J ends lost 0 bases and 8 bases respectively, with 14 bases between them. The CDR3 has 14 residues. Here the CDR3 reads CASSLDRRRLGYTF. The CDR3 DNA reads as TGTGCCAGCAGCTTGGATCGGCGCCGCTTGGGCTACACCTTC.

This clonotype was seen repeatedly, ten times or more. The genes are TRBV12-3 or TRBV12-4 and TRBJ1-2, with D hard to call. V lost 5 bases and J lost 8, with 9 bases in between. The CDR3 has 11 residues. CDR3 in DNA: TGTGCCAGCAGTATTTACCAGGGCTACACCTTC. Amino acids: CASSIYQGYTF.

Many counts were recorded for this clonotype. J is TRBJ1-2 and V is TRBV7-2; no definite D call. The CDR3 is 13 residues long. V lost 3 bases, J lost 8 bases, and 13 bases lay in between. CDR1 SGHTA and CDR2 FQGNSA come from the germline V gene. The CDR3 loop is CASSFEKVQGYTF. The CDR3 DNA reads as TGTGCCAGCAGCTTCGAAAAAGTGCAGGGCTACACCTTC.

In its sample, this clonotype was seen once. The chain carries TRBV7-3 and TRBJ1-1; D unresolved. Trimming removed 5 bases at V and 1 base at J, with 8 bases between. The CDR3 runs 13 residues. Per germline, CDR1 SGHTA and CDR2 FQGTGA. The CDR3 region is CASSAYRNTEAFF. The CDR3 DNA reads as TGTGCCAGCAGCGCGTACAGGAACACTGAAGCTTTCTTT.